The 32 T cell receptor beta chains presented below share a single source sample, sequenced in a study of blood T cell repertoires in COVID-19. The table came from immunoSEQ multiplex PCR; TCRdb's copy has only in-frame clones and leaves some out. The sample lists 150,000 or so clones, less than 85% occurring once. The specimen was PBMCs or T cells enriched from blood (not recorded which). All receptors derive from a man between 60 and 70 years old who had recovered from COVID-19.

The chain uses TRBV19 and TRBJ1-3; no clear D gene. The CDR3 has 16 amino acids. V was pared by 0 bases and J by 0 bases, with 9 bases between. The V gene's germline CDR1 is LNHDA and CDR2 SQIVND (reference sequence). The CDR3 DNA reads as TGTGCCAGTAGTATAGAGGGCCTCAGCTCTGGAAACACCATATATTTT. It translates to CASSIEGLSSGNTIYF.

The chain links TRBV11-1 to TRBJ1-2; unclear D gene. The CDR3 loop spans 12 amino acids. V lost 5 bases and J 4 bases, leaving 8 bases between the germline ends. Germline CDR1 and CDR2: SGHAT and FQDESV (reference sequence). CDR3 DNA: TGTGCCAGCAGCCGGGGTGGCTATGGCTACACCTTC. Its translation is CASSRGGYGYTF.

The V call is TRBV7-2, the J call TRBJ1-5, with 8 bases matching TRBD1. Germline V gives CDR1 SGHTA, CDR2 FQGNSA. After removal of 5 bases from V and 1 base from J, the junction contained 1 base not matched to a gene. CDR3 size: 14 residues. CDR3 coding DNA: TGTGCCAGCAGCAGGACAGGGAGCAATCAGCCCCAGCATTTT. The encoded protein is CASSRTGSNQPQHF.

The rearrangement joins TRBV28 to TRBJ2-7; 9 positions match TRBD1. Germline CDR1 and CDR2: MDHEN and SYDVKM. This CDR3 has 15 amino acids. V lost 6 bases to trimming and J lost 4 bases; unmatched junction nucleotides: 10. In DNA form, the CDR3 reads TGTGCCAGCAGAGAAGGGACAGGGATGTCGTACGAGCAGTACTTC. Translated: CASREGTGMSYEQYF.

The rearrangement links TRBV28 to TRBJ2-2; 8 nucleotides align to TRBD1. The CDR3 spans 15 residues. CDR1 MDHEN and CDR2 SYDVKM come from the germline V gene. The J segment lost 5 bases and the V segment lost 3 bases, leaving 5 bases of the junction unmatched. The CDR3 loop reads CASSLDRVATGELFF. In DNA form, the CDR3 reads TGTGCCAGCAGTTTGGACAGGGTGGCGACCGGGGAGCTGTTTTTT.

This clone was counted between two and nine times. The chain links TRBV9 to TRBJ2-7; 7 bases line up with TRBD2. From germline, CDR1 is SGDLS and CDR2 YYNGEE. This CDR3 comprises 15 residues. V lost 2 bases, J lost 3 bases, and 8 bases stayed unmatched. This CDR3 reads CASSVGAGKSYEQYF. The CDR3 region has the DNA TGTGCCAGCAGCGTCGGAGCGGGAAAGAGCTACGAGCAGTACTTC.

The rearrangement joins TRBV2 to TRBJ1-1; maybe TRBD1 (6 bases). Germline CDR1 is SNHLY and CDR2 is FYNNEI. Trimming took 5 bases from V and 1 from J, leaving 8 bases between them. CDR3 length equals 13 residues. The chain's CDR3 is CASSLQGNTEAFF. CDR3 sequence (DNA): TGTGCCAGCAGTCTACAGGGGAACACTGAAGCTTTCTTT.

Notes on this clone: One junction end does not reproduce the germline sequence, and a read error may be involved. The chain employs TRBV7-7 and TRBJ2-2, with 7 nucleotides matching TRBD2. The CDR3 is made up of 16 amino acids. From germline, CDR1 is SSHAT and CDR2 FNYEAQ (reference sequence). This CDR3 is CASSVSSGRNTGELFF. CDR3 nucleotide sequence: TGTGCTAGCAGCGTCTCTAGCGGCAGGAACACCGGGGAGCTGTTTTTT. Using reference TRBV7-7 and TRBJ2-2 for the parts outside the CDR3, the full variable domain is GAGVSQSPRYKVTKRGQDVTLRCDPISSHATLYWYQQALGQGPEFLTYFNYEAQPDKSGLPSDRFSAERPEGSISTLTIQRTEQRDSAMYRCASSVSSGRNTGELFFGEGSRLTVL.

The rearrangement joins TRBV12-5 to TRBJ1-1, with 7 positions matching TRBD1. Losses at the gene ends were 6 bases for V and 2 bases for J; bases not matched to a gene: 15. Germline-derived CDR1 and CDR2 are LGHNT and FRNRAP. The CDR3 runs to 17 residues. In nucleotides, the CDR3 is TGTGCTAGTGGCCATGCTGACCCCCGGACAGGTAACACTGAAGCTTTCTTT. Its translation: CASGHADPRTGNTEAFF.

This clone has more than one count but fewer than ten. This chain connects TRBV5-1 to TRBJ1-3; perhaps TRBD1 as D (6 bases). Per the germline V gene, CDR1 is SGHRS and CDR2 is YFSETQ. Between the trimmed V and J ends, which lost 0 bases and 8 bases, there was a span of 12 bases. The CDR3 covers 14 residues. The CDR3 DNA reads TGCGCCAGCAGCTTGGATGGACAGAGAGACACCATATATTTT. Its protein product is CASSLDGQRDTIYF.

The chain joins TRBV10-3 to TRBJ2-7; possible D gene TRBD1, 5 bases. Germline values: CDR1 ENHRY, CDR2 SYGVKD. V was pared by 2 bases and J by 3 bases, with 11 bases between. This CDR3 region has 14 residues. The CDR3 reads CAISEGQGIYEQYF. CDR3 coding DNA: TGTGCCATCAGTGAGGGGCAGGGAATCTACGAGCAGTACTTC.

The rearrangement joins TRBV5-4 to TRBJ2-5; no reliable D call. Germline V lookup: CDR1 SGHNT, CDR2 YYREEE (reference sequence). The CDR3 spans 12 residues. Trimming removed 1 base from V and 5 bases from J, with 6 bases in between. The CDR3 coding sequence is TGTGCCAGCAGCTTGAATCTGGAGACCCAGTACTTC. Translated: CASSLNLETQYF.

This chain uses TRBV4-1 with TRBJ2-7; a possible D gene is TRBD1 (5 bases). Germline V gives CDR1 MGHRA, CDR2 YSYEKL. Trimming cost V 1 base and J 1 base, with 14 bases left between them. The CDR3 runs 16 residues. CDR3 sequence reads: CASSQVIVTDSYEQYF. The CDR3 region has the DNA TGCGCCAGCAGCCAAGTTATCGTGACAGATTCCTACGAGCAGTACTTC.

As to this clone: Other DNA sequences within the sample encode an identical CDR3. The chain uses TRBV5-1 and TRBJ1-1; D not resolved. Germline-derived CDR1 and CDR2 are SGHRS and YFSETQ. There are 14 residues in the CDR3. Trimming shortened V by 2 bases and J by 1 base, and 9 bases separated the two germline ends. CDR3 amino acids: CASSLTGENTEAFF. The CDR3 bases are TGCGCCAGCAGCTTAACGGGAGAGAACACTGAAGCTTTCTTT.

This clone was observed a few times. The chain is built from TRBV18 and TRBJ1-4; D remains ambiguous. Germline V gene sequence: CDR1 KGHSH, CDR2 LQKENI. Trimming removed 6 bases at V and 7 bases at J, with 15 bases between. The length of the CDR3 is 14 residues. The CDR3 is CASSPTGGLEKLFF. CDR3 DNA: TGTGCCAGCTCCCCAACCGGCGGCCTTGAAAAACTGTTTTTT.

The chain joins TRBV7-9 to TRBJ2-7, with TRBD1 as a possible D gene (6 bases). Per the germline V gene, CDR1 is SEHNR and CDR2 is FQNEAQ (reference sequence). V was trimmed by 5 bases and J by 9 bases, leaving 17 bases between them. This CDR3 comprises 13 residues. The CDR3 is CASSLPPGEGQYF. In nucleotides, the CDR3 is TGTGCCAGCAGCCTTCCCCCAGGGGAAGGGCAGTACTTC. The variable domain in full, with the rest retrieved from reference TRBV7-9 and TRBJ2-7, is DTGVSQNPRHKITKRGQNVTFRCDPISEHNRLYWYRQTLGQGPEFLTYFQNEAQLEKSRLLSDRFSAERPKGSFSTLEIQRTEQGDSAMYLCASSLPPGEGQYFGPGTRLTVT.

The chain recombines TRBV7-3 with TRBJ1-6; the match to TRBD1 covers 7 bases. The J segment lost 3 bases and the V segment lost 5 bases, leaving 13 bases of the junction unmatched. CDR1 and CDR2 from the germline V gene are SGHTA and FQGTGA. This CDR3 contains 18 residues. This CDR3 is CASSPGTADLLYNSPLHF. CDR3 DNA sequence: TGTGCCAGCAGCCCCGGGACAGCCGATTTACTCTATAATTCACCCCTCCACTTT.

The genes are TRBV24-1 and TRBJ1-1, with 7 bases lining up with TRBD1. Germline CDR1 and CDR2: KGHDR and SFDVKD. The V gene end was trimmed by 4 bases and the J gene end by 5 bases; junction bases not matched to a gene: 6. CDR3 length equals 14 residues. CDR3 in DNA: TGTGCCACCAGTGAGACAGGGTCGAGAACTGAAGCTTTCTTT. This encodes CATSETGSRTEAFF.

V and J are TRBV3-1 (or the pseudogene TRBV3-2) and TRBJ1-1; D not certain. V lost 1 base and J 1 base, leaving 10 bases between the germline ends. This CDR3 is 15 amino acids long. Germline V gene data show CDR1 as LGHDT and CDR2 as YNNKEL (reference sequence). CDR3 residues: CASSQAAQANTEAFF. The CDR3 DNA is TGTGCCAGCAGCCAAGCCGCGCAGGCGAACACTGAAGCTTTCTTT.

The CDR3 sequence is CASRLQQGEGSNQPQHF. CDR3 DNA sequence: TGTGCCAGCAGGCTCCAACAGGGTGAGGGGAGCAATCAGCCCCAGCATTTT. The gene calls are TRBV27 and TRBJ1-5, with D possibly being TRBD1 (6 bases). The germline V and J ends were trimmed by 6 bases and 1 base, with 19 bases remaining between them. Germline V gene lookup returns CDR1 MNHEY and CDR2 SMNVEV (reference sequence). The CDR3 is 17 amino acids.

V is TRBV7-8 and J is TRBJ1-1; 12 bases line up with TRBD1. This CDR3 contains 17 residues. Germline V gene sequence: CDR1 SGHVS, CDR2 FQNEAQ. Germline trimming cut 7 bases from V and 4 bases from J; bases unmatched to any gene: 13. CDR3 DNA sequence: TGTGCCAGCAAATTAATACCGGGACAGGGGGCAGGCACTGAAGCTTTCTTT. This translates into CASKLIPGQGAGTEAFF.

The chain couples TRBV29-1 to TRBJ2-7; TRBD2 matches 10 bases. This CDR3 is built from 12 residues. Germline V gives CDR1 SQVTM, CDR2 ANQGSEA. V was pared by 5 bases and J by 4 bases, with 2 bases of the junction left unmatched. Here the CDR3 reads CSVRAGGYEQYF. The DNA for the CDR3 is TGCAGCGTTAGAGCGGGAGGGTACGAGCAGTACTTC.

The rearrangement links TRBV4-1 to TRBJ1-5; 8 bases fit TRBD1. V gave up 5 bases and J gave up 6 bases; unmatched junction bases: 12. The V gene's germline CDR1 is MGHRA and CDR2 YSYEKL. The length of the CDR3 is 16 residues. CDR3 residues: CASSNWPRGLFQPQHF. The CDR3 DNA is TGCGCCAGCAGCAACTGGCCCAGGGGGCTCTTTCAGCCCCAGCATTTT.

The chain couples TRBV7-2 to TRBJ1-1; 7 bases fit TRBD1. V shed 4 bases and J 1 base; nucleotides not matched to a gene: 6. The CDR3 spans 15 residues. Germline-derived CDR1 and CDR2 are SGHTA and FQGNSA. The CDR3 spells CASSSQGNSNTEAFF. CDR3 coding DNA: TGTGCCAGCAGCTCACAGGGGAACTCGAACACTGAAGCTTTCTTT.

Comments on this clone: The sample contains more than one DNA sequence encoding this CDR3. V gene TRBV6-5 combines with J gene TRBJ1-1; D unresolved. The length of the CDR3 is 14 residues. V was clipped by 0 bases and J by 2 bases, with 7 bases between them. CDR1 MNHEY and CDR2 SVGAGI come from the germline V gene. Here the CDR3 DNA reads TGTGCCAGCAGTTACTCAGGCGGAAACACTGAAGCTTTCTTT. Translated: CASSYSGGNTEAFF.

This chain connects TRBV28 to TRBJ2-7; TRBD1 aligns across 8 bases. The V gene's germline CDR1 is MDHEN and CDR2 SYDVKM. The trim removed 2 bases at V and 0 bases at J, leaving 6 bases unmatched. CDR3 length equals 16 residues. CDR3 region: CASSLRGQVYSYEQYF. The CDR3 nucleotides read TGTGCCAGCAGTTTACGGGGACAGGTCTACTCCTACGAGCAGTACTTC. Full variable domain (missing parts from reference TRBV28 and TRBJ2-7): DVKVTQSSRYLVKRTGEKVFLECVQDMDHENMFWYRQDPGLGLRLIYFSYDVKMKEKGDIPEGYSVSREKKERFSLILESASTNQTSMYLCASSLRGQVYSYEQYFGPGTRLTVT.

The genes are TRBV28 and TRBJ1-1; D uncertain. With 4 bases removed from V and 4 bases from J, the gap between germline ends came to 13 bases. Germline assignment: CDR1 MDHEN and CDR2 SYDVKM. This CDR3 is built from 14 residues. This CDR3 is CASSSAGDITEAFF. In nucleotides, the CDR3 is TGTGCCAGCAGTTCCGCGGGTGATATCACTGAAGCTTTCTTT.

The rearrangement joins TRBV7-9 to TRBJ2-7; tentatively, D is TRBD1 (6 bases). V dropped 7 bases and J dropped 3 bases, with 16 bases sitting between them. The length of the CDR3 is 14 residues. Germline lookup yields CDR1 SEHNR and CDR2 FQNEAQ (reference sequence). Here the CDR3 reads CASKPQGNGYEQYF. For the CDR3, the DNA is TGTGCCAGCAAACCACAGGGAAACGGCTACGAGCAGTACTTC.

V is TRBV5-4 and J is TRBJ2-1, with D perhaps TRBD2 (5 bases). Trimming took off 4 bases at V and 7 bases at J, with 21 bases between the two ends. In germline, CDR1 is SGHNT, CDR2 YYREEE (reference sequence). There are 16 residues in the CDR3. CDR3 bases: TGTGCCAGCAGCCCGGGAACAGTGGGAGTCTCTAATGAGCAGTTCTTC. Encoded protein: CASSPGTVGVSNEQFF.

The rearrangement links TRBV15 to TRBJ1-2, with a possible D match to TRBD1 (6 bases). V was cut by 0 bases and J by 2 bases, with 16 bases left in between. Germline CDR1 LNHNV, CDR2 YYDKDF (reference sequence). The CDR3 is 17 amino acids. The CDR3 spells CATSRDWGRGENYGYTF. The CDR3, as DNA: TGTGCCACCAGCAGAGATTGGGGCAGGGGTGAGAACTATGGCTACACCTTC. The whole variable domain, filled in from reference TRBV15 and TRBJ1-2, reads DAMVIQNPRYQVTQFGKPVTLSCSQTLNHNVMYWYQQKSSQAPKLLFHYYDKDFNNEADTPDNFQSRRPNTSFCFLDIRSPGLGDTAMYLCATSRDWGRGENYGYTFGSGTRLTVV.

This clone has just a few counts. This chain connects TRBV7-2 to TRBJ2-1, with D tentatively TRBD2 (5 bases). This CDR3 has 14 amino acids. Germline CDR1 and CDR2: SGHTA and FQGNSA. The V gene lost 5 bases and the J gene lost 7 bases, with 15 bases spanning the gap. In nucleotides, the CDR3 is TGTGCCAGCAGCCCCTGGGTAGCGCGGAATGAGCAGTTCTTC. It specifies CASSPWVARNEQFF.

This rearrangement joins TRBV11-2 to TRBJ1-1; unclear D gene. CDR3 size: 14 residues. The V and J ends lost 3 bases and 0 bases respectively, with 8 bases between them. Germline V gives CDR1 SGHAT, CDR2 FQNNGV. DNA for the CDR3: TGTGCCAGCAGCTTTAGAGGCCTGAACACTGAAGCTTTCTTT. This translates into CASSFRGLNTEAFF.